This T cell receptor (beta chain) was found in a study of preoperative IRX-2 immunotherapy in early breast cancer. The length of the CDR3 is 12 residues. CDR1 MDHEN and CDR2 SYDVKM come from the germline V gene. J gave up 7 bases and V 6 bases, and 5 bases lay outside the gene matches. Using immunoSEQ multiplex PCR, the repertoire was profiled, and TCRdb retains in-frame clones only, with some absent. This table holds 750 to 850 clones, about 80% found once. Regarding treatment: preoperative locoregional IRX-2 cytokine immunotherapy. Patients received preoperative, locoregional IRX-2 cytokine immunotherapy in a phase Ib study.

The source material was tumor tissue, sampled before IRX-2 immunotherapy. The sequence derives from a human donor with breast cancer. This chain joins TRBV28 and TRBJ2-5; 7 bases match TRBD2. The CDR3 spells CASSRPGGTQYF. The DNA of the CDR3 is TGTGCCAGCAGCCGGCCGGGGGGGACCCAGTACTTC.